What follows are 20 T cell receptor beta chains derived from one specimen sequenced in a study of blood T cell repertoires in COVID-19. TCRdb's copy holds only in-frame clones and misses some; the assay was immunoSEQ multiplex PCR. The profile covers about 120,000 clones, with more than 75% appearing a single time and roughly 30% taken by the ten largest. The sample was peripheral blood. Receptors were obtained from a woman between 65 and 79 years old with acute or convalescent COVID-19.

The chain combines TRBV4-2 with TRBJ1-1; D not certain. V lost 3 bases to trimming and J lost 2 bases, with 13 bases between them. Looked up from germline, CDR1 is LGHNA and CDR2 is YNFKEQ. The CDR3 is 15 residues long. The CDR3 DNA follows: TGTGCCAGCAGCCATCCTGGAGCGGGAAACACTGAAGCTTTCTTT. Encoded protein: CASSHPGAGNTEAFF.

The chain employs TRBV10-3 and TRBJ1-2, with a tentative D call TRBD1 (6 bases). The germline V and J ends were trimmed by 3 bases and 2 bases, with 19 bases remaining between them. Germline values: CDR1 ENHRY, CDR2 SYGVKD. The CDR3 runs 17 residues. The CDR3 here is CAISDPTSQGQNYGYTF. The CDR3 bases are TGTGCCATCAGTGATCCGACCTCCCAGGGGCAAAACTATGGCTACACCTTC.

This rearrangement joins TRBV18 to TRBJ1-4, with D perhaps TRBD1 (5 bases). This CDR3 is 16 amino acids long. V lost 5 bases and J 0 bases, leaving 13 bases between the germline ends. The germline V gene has CDR1 KGHSH and CDR2 LQKENI. This chain's CDR3 is CASSATTAATNEKLFF. The DNA for the CDR3 is TGTGCCAGCTCAGCGACGACAGCCGCAACTAATGAAAAACTGTTTTTT. Supplemented by reference TRBV18 and TRBJ1-4, the full variable domain reads NAGVMQNPRHLVRRRGQEARLRCSPMKGHSHVYWYRQLPEEGLKFMVYLQKENIIDESGMPKERFSAEFPKEGPSILRIQQVVRGDSAAYFCASSATTAATNEKLFFGSGTQLSVL.

The V gene is TRBV19, the J gene TRBJ1-6; D is possibly TRBD1 (6 bases). Germline V CDR1 and CDR2: LNHDA, SQIVND (reference sequence). This CDR3 is 14 amino acids long. Trimming cost V 3 bases and J 7 bases, with 10 bases left between them. The CDR3 bases are TGTGCCAGTAGTATTAGGACAGAAAATTCACCCCTCCACTTT. It yields the protein CASSIRTENSPLHF.

The J gene is TRBJ1-2, the V gene TRBV28; D unclear. The germline V gene has CDR1 MDHEN and CDR2 SYDVKM. The CDR3 consists of 12 residues. The ends were cut back, 6 bases at V and 0 bases at J, with 5 bases in the middle. The CDR3 DNA reads TGTGCCAGCAGCCTCCCTAACTATGGCTACACCTTC. It specifies CASSLPNYGYTF.

The chain carries TRBV5-1 and TRBJ2-7, with a possible D match to TRBD2 (6 bases). V was cut by 1 base and J by 5 bases, with 13 bases left in between. The CDR3 contains 14 residues. Per the germline V gene, CDR1 is SGHRS and CDR2 is YFSETQ. The CDR3 here is CASSLWRAGDEQYF. The CDR3 nucleotides are TGCGCCAGCAGCTTGTGGAGGGCAGGCGACGAGCAGTACTTC. The full variable domain, with the rest looked up from reference TRBV5-1 and TRBJ2-7, is KAGVTQTPRYLIKTRGQQVTLSCSPISGHRSVSWYQQTPGQGLQFLFEYFSETQRNKGNFPGRFSGRQFSNSRSEMNVSTLELGDSALYLCASSLWRAGDEQYFGPGTRLTVT.

The chain uses TRBV2 and TRBJ2-7; 9 bases fit TRBD1. V shed 6 bases, J shed 1 base, and the junction held 4 bases outside the gene matches. The CDR3 spans 14 residues. Per germline, CDR1 SNHLY and CDR2 FYNNEI. Here the CDR3 DNA reads TGTGCCAGCAGACCCGGGACAGGGTCCTACGAGCAGTACTTC. It yields the protein CASRPGTGSYEQYF.

A single count supports this clone. The J gene is TRBJ2-5, the V gene TRBV5-1, with TRBD1 matching 7 bases. The length of the CDR3 is 15 residues. Unmatched junction bases numbered 10, after V lost 6 bases and J lost 2 bases. CDR1 is SGHRS, CDR2 YFSETQ, per germline. DNA of the CDR3: TGCGCCAGCACCCCGGCGGGCAGGGGGCAAGAGACCCAGTACTTC. The encoded protein is CASTPAGRGQETQYF.

This chain links TRBV6-5 with TRBJ2-2; a possible D gene is TRBD1 (6 bases). The V end was cut by 6 bases, the J end by 6 bases, with 14 bases between. CDR3 length equals 14 residues. The germline V gene has CDR1 MNHEY and CDR2 SVGAGI. DNA for the CDR3: TGTGCCAGCAGCACCCTCACAGGGTCCGGGGAGCTGTTTTTT. It yields the protein CASSTLTGSGELFF.

V is TRBV9 and J is TRBJ2-1; 8 bases align to TRBD2. CDR1 and CDR2 from the germline V gene are SGDLS and YYNGEE. CDR3 length equals 15 residues. J was trimmed by 4 bases and V by 6 bases; bases with no gene match: 9. The CDR3 region is CASNSGGATYNEQFF. In DNA, the CDR3 is TGTGCCAGCAACTCCGGGGGGGCAACGTACAATGAGCAGTTCTTC.

The V call is TRBV5-1, the J call TRBJ2-1; 10 bases map to TRBD2. The length of the CDR3 is 12 residues. Germline CDR1 reads SGHRS; CDR2 reads YFSETQ. With 2 bases clipped from V and 13 bases from J, the junction kept 3 bases outside the gene matches. CDR3 region: CASSFTSGKQFF. The CDR3 DNA is TGCGCCAGCAGCTTCACTAGCGGGAAACAGTTCTTC.

The gene calls are TRBV5-1 and TRBJ2-5; possible D gene TRBD2, 5 bases. Germline assignment: CDR1 SGHRS and CDR2 YFSETQ. V was trimmed by 0 bases and J by 2 bases, leaving 11 bases between them. The length of the CDR3 is 15 residues. The CDR3 sequence is CASSLGPGKQETQYF. The CDR3 nucleotides read TGCGCCAGCAGCTTGGGACCGGGGAAACAAGAGACCCAGTACTTC.

This clone occurred a few times. DNA of the CDR3: TGTGCCAGCAGCTTAGCTTTGGCAGGGAATAATTCACCCCTCCACTTT. It yields the protein CASSLALAGNNSPLHF. This sequence joins TRBV11-3 and TRBJ1-6; D is possibly TRBD1 (5 bases). V was cut by 1 base and J by 5 bases, with 12 bases left in between. CDR1 and CDR2 from the germline V gene are SGHNT and YENEEA. This CDR3 region has 16 residues.

V is TRBV13 and J is TRBJ2-4, with 10 bases matching TRBD1. This CDR3 has 15 amino acids. V lost 6 bases and J lost 8; bases outside the gene matches: 10. Germline V lookup: CDR1 PRHDT, CDR2 FYEKMQ (reference sequence). In nucleotides, the CDR3 is TGTGCCAGCAGTTCACCGGGACAGGGGAAGGACATTCAGTACTTC. Amino acids: CASSSPGQGKDIQYF. Full variable domain (missing parts from reference TRBV13 and TRBJ2-4): AAGVIQSPRHLIKEKRETATLKCYPIPRHDTVYWYQQGPGQDPQFLISFYEKMQSDKGSIPDRFSAQQFSDYHSELNMSSLELGDSALYFCASSSPGQGKDIQYFGAGTRLSVL.

The chain uses TRBV7-9 and TRBJ1-1, with a tentative D call TRBD1 (6 bases). Germline V gene lookup returns CDR1 SEHNR and CDR2 FQNEAQ (reference sequence). The CDR3 loop spans 14 amino acids. V lost 5 bases and J 4 bases, leaving 14 bases between the germline ends. CDR3 DNA: TGTGCCAGCAGCCCAAGGGGGGAGGGCACTGAAGCTTTCTTT. Its translation is CASSPRGEGTEAFF.

The CDR3 sequence: CASSVDRASSGNTIYF. The CDR3 DNA sequence: TGTGCCAGCTCCGTCGACAGGGCAAGCTCTGGAAACACCATATATTTT. The V and J genes are TRBV2 and TRBJ1-3; 7 bases are a match to TRBD1. V shed 8 bases, J shed 0 bases, and the junction held 10 bases outside the gene matches. Germline loops: CDR1 SNHLY, CDR2 FYNNEI. The CDR3 totals 16 residues.

The chain links TRBV9 to TRBJ2-1; TRBD2 matches at 7 bases. The J segment lost 6 bases and the V segment lost 3 bases, leaving 0 bases of the junction unmatched. Germline V gives CDR1 SGDLS, CDR2 YYNGEE. The CDR3 sequence is 12 residues long. CDR3: CASSGGGNEQFF. The CDR3 nucleotides are TGTGCCAGCAGCGGGGGGGGCAATGAGCAGTTCTTC.

The chain links TRBV5-1 to TRBJ2-3; D call uncertain. Per germline, CDR1 SGHRS and CDR2 YFSETQ. V was cut by 0 bases and J by 1 base, with 12 bases left in between. This CDR3 has 16 residues. This CDR3 is CASSLDSLDGTDTQYF. CDR3 in DNA: TGCGCCAGCAGCTTGGACAGTCTGGATGGCACAGATACGCAGTATTTT. Together with reference TRBV5-1 and TRBJ2-3, the CDR3 gives the full variable domain: KAGVTQTPRYLIKTRGQQVTLSCSPISGHRSVSWYQQTPGQGLQFLFEYFSETQRNKGNFPGRFSGRQFSNSRSEMNVSTLELGDSALYLCASSLDSLDGTDTQYFGPGTRLTVL.

The CDR3, as DNA: TGCGCCAGCAGCCATACAGGGGTCGAGCAGTACTTC. Translation gives CASSHTGVEQYF. This chain joins TRBV4-1 and TRBJ2-7, with 7 nucleotides matching TRBD1. This CDR3 spans 12 amino acids. The germline gives CDR1 MGHRA, CDR2 YSYEKL. V trimming: 3 bases; J trimming: 6 bases; junction bases outside the gene matches: 2.

This chain links TRBV4-2 with TRBJ1-1, with D perhaps TRBD1 (5 bases). Germline V gene sequence: CDR1 LGHNA, CDR2 YNFKEQ. There are 16 residues in the CDR3. V was trimmed by 0 bases and J by 3 bases, leaving 14 bases between them. CDR3 bases: TGTGCCAGCAGCCAAGAACGGTCCCGGGGGGACACTGAAGCTTTCTTT. Its protein is CASSQERSRGDTEAFF.